One and the same sample provided the 30 T cell receptor beta chains below, sequenced in a study of shared clonotypes between healthy human individuals. Using immunoSEQ multiplex PCR, the repertoire was profiled, and TCRdb retains in-frame clones only, with some absent. The repertoire has about 690,000 clones, about 90% of them found once; the top ten carry 30% to 40%. The sequencing sample was made of memory CD8+ T cells from PBMCs. Subset described: CD45RO+ cells pooled with CCR7-negative TemRA cells. The receptors derive from a man between 18 and 29 years old in good health. Some clones in this sample may be carry-over from other donors' samples.

For the CDR3, the DNA is TGTGCCAGCAGCCCTCGGGACAGGGGGGGGACCGGGGAGCTGTTTTTT. Encoded protein: CASSPRDRGGTGELFF. The rearrangement joins TRBV7-9 to TRBJ2-2, with TRBD1 matching 11 bases. J lost 5 bases, V lost 5 bases, and 7 bases had no gene match. This CDR3 is built from 16 residues. Germline lookup yields CDR1 SEHNR and CDR2 FQNEAQ (reference sequence).

The V gene is TRBV5-4, the J gene TRBJ2-7, with a weak D call TRBD2 (5 bases). V was shortened by 4 bases and J by 3 bases, with 11 bases between the two germline ends. In germline, CDR1 is SGHNT, CDR2 YYREEE (reference sequence). CDR3 length: 13 residues. The CDR3: CASSIGGFYEQYF. DNA for the CDR3: TGTGCCAGCAGCATTGGCGGGTTCTACGAGCAGTACTTC.

The chain uses TRBV4-1 and TRBJ2-3; D unresolved. The length of the CDR3 is 15 residues. Germline lookup yields CDR1 MGHRA and CDR2 YSYEKL. V shed 1 base and J shed 4 bases, with 12 bases lying between them. The CDR3 bases are TGCGCCAGCAGCCAAGGGGGATTTAATGCAGATACGCAGTATTTT. Translated, it gives CASSQGGFNADTQYF.

V gene TRBV6-4 combines with J gene TRBJ1-2; possibly TRBD1 for D (5 bases). Germline-derived CDR1 and CDR2 are MRHNA and SNTAGT. This CDR3 has 14 residues. V lost 2 bases and J 6 bases, leaving 13 bases between the germline ends. The CDR3 DNA reads TGTGCCAGCAGTGACGGCCGGGACCTAGATGGCTACACCTTC. Amino acids: CASSDGRDLDGYTF.

This sequence joins TRBV6-5 and TRBJ2-2; the D gene is possibly TRBD1 (6 bases). This CDR3 has 12 residues. Germline CDR1 and CDR2: MNHEY and SVGAGI. V was shortened by 6 bases and J by 6 bases, with 8 bases between the two germline ends. CDR3 nucleotides: TGTGCCAGCAGACAGGGATCCGGGGAGCTGTTTTTT. It specifies CASRQGSGELFF.

This sequence joins TRBV29-1 and TRBJ2-7, with 9 bases fitting TRBD2. V shed 4 bases, J shed 3 bases, and the junction held 10 bases outside the gene matches. Germline V gene lookup returns CDR1 SQVTM and CDR2 ANQGSEA. The CDR3 is 15 residues long. CDR3 residues: CSVVRLAGPFYEQYF. In DNA form, the CDR3 reads TGCAGCGTTGTCCGCCTAGCGGGGCCCTTCTACGAGCAGTACTTC.

The chain is built from TRBV28 and TRBJ1-2; 8 positions match TRBD1. The germline gives CDR1 MDHEN, CDR2 SYDVKM. The V gene end was trimmed by 5 bases and the J gene end by 0 bases; junction bases not matched to a gene: 8. The CDR3 totals 16 residues. The CDR3 protein is CASSPWTGNTNYGYTF. The CDR3 bases are TGTGCCAGCAGTCCTTGGACAGGGAACACTAACTATGGCTACACCTTC.

V is TRBV11-3 and J is TRBJ2-7; 7 positions agree with TRBD2. Per germline, CDR1 SGHNT and CDR2 YENEEA. This CDR3 region has 15 residues. After removal of 5 bases from V and 2 bases from J, the junction contained 9 bases not matched to a gene. This CDR3 is CASSPGASGPYEQYF. CDR3 DNA: TGTGCCAGCAGCCCTGGGGCTAGCGGACCCTACGAGCAGTACTTC.

The chain employs TRBV7-8 and TRBJ2-1; D possibly corresponds to TRBD2 (6 bases). CDR3 length: 16 amino acids. V was pared by 1 base and J by 4 bases, with 14 bases between. The germline V gene has CDR1 SGHVS and CDR2 FQNEAQ. The CDR3 sequence is CASSLVGGDIYNEQFF. The CDR3 DNA reads TGTGCCAGCAGCTTAGTTGGCGGGGATATATACAATGAGCAGTTCTTC. The full variable domain, completed using reference TRBV7-8 and TRBJ2-1, is GAGVSQSPRYKVAKRGQDVALRCDPISGHVSLFWYQQALGQGPEFLTYFQNEAQLDKSGLPSDRFFAERPEGSVSTLKIQRTQQEDSAVYLCASSLVGGDIYNEQFFGPGTRLTVL.

This chain connects TRBV27 to TRBJ2-7, with D possibly being TRBD2 (6 bases). This CDR3 comprises 15 residues. In germline, CDR1 is MNHEY, CDR2 SMNVEV (reference sequence). The ends were cut back, 4 bases at V and 3 bases at J, with 16 bases in the middle. DNA for the CDR3: TGTGCCAGCAGTTCGGGGGTTCCCACCTACTACGAGCAGTACTTC. Encoded protein: CASSSGVPTYYEQYF.

V is TRBV19 and J is TRBJ1-2, with D tentatively TRBD1 (5 bases). CDR1 LNHDA and CDR2 SQIVND come from the germline V gene (reference sequence). The V and J ends lost 3 bases and 3 bases respectively, with 17 bases between them. The CDR3 is made up of 16 amino acids. CDR3 nucleotide sequence: TGTGCCAGTAGTATTCCCGCGGGGGGTTACGACTATGGCTACACCTTC. This sequence encodes CASSIPAGGYDYGYTF.

The chain links TRBV28 to TRBJ1-6, with TRBD1 as a possible D gene (5 bases). Trimming pared 3 bases from V and 6 bases from J, leaving 9 bases between. Germline loops: CDR1 MDHEN, CDR2 SYDVKM. The CDR3 extends over 14 amino acids. CDR3 nucleotide sequence: TGTGCCAGCAGTTTGGGGGTCTTTAATTCACCCCTCCACTTT. It translates to CASSLGVFNSPLHF. The full variable domain, with the rest looked up from reference TRBV28 and TRBJ1-6, is DVKVTQSSRYLVKRTGEKVFLECVQDMDHENMFWYRQDPGLGLRLIYFSYDVKMKEKGDIPEGYSVSREKKERFSLILESASTNQTSMYLCASSLGVFNSPLHFGNGTRLTVT.

This chain connects TRBV5-6 to TRBJ2-7, with 9 bases that match TRBD1. The CDR3 is 12 residues long. The V and J ends lost 4 bases and 9 bases, in that order; junction bases with no gene match: 5. CDR1 is SGHDT and CDR2 is YYEEEE in the germline V gene. CDR3 nucleotide sequence: TGTGCCAGCAGCGGAACAGGGGGCGGGCAGTACTTC. Encoded protein: CASSGTGGGQYF.

V gene TRBV27 combines with J gene TRBJ2-5; the D is unclear. Germline CDR1 is MNHEY and CDR2 is SMNVEV (reference sequence). V lost 5 bases and J lost 7, with 11 bases in between. CDR3 size: 12 residues. CDR3 region: CASSSPYGTQYF. The CDR3 DNA is TGTGCCAGCAGTAGCCCCTATGGGACCCAGTACTTC.

The chain's CDR3 is CASSSGQMNTGELFF. DNA for the CDR3: TGTGCCAGCAGCTCGGGACAGATGAACACCGGGGAGCTGTTTTTT. V is TRBV5-4 and J is TRBJ2-2; TRBD1 matches 7 bases. The CDR3 has 15 residues. The V gene end was trimmed by 3 bases and the J gene end by 1 base; junction bases not matched to a gene: 3. CDR1 and CDR2 from the germline V gene are SGHNT and YYREEE (reference sequence).

V gene TRBV7-9 combines with J gene TRBJ2-1, with D perhaps TRBD1 (6 bases). Germline V lookup: CDR1 SEHNR, CDR2 FQNEAQ (reference sequence). The CDR3 is 15 residues long. With 5 bases removed from V and 0 bases from J, the gap between germline ends came to 11 bases. For the CDR3, the DNA is TGTGCCAGCAGCCCAAACAGGGCCTCCTACAATGAGCAGTTCTTC. Its translation is CASSPNRASYNEQFF.

In the case of this clone: The same CDR3 arises from other DNA sequences in this sample as well. The rearrangement joins TRBV27 to TRBJ2-7, with D unresolved. Looked up from germline, CDR1 is MNHEY and CDR2 is SMNVEV (reference sequence). This CDR3 region has 13 residues. V lost 2 bases and J 5 bases, leaving 10 bases between the germline ends. CDR3 sequence (DNA): TGTGCCAGCAGTTTAACGGGTCTTCACGAGCAGTACTTC. Translating gives CASSLTGLHEQYF.

This clone appeared once. The chain couples TRBV28 to TRBJ1-5; TRBD1 is a possible D gene (5 bases). Deletions cut 6 bases from V and 4 bases from J, with 16 bases between. This CDR3 is 15 amino acids long. CDR1 is MDHEN and CDR2 is SYDVKM in the germline V gene. The CDR3 region is CASSRLPGGNQPQHF. CDR3 in DNA: TGTGCCAGCAGCCGACTCCCGGGGGGAAATCAGCCCCAGCATTTT.

The chain combines TRBV29-1 with TRBJ1-4; no clear D gene. The length of the CDR3 is 12 residues. V gave up 5 bases and J gave up 8 bases, with 12 bases separating them. Germline V gene lookup returns CDR1 SQVTM and CDR2 ANQGSEA. In DNA, the CDR3 is TGCAGCGTTAGCCCTCCTGGCGAAAAACTGTTTTTT. It is translated as CSVSPPGEKLFF.

The genes are TRBV6-5 and TRBJ2-7; the D gene is possibly TRBD2 (5 bases). Trimming cost V 1 base and J 11 bases, with 9 bases left between them. The CDR3 length is 11 residues. In germline, CDR1 is MNHEY, CDR2 SVGAGI. The CDR3 reads CASSYFEEEYF. Written as DNA, the CDR3 is TGTGCCAGCAGTTACTTCGAGGAGGAGTACTTC.

V is TRBV5-6 and J is TRBJ2-7; D gene unclear. This CDR3 is built from 13 residues. V was trimmed by 2 bases and J by 4 bases, leaving 10 bases between them. Germline loops: CDR1 SGHDT, CDR2 YYEEEE. The CDR3 sequence: CASSLAPAYEQYF. CDR3 nucleotide sequence: TGTGCCAGCAGCTTAGCCCCCGCGTACGAGCAGTACTTC. Together with reference TRBV5-6 and TRBJ2-7, the CDR3 gives the full variable domain: DAGVTQSPTHLIKTRGQQVTLRCSPKSGHDTVSWYQQALGQGPQFIFQYYEEEERQRGNFPDRFSGHQFPNYSSELNVNALLLGDSALYLCASSLAPAYEQYFGPGTRLTVT.

The sample holds one count of this clone. This chain joins TRBV5-1 and TRBJ1-2, with 7 positions matching TRBD1. The V segment lost 1 base and the J segment 6 bases; nucleotides outside the gene matches: 6. Germline V gives CDR1 SGHRS, CDR2 YFSETQ. The CDR3 length is 14 residues. The CDR3: CASSLRTGLDGYTF. CDR3 DNA: TGCGCCAGCAGCTTGAGGACAGGTCTTGATGGCTACACCTTC. The variable domain in full, with the rest retrieved from reference TRBV5-1 and TRBJ1-2, is KAGVTQTPRYLIKTRGQQVTLSCSPISGHRSVSWYQQTPGQGLQFLFEYFSETQRNKGNFPGRFSGRQFSNSRSEMNVSTLELGDSALYLCASSLRTGLDGYTFGSGTRLTVV.

The J gene is TRBJ2-7, the V gene TRBV6-6; 8 bases fit TRBD1. Germline-derived CDR1 and CDR2 are MNHNY and SVGAGI (reference sequence). The CDR3 has 15 amino acids. Trimming removed 6 bases from V and 3 bases from J; junction bases left unmatched: 10. The DNA for the CDR3 is TGTGCCAGCAGCGCACCCGACAGGGGAGGCTACGAGCAGTACTTC. Residues: CASSAPDRGGYEQYF.

The genes are TRBV7-9 and TRBJ2-7; 8 bases match TRBD1. Germline V gene lookup returns CDR1 SEHNR and CDR2 FQNEAQ (reference sequence). V gave up 3 bases and J gave up 6 bases; unmatched junction bases: 13. The CDR3 totals 16 residues. CDR3 region: CASSLVLKTGVSEQYF. DNA for the CDR3: TGTGCCAGCAGCTTGGTTCTAAAGACAGGGGTTTCCGAGCAGTACTTC.

The chain employs TRBV7-9 and TRBJ2-7; unclear D gene. Between the trimmed V and J ends, which lost 5 bases and 5 bases, there was a span of 16 bases. The CDR3 length is 14 residues. Germline V gives CDR1 SEHNR, CDR2 FQNEAQ (reference sequence). The CDR3 DNA reads TGTGCCAGCAGCCACTCCGCTCCGGCCAACGAGCAGTACTTC. Translating it yields CASSHSAPANEQYF.

The J gene is TRBJ2-2, the V gene TRBV27; 14 bases agree with TRBD2. The CDR3 has 17 amino acids. V shed 4 bases and J 4 bases; nucleotides not matched to a gene: 5. Looked up from germline, CDR1 is MNHEY and CDR2 is SMNVEV (reference sequence). CDR3 DNA sequence: TGTGCCAGCAGTTCCGGACTAGCGGGAGGTTTCACCGGGGAGCTGTTTTTT. Translation: CASSSGLAGGFTGELFF.

The chain has TRBV7-2 and TRBJ2-7; D may be TRBD2 (6 bases). The V gene's germline CDR1 is SGHTA and CDR2 FQGNSA. This CDR3 region has 15 residues. V was clipped by 2 bases and J by 4 bases, with 15 bases between them. The CDR3 DNA follows: TGTGCCAGCAGCTTAAGGGGACTGGGAACATACGAGCAGTACTTC. Translation gives CASSLRGLGTYEQYF.

The V gene is TRBV2, the J gene TRBJ1-2, with TRBD1 matching 8 bases. Germline CDR1 SNHLY, CDR2 FYNNEI. Trimming took 0 bases from V and 7 from J; bases not matched to a gene: 10. CDR3 length: 16 residues. For the CDR3, the DNA is TGTGCCAGCAGTGAAGCGCTTCAGGGGGCGCGGGGTGGCTACACCTTC. Its protein is CASSEALQGARGGYTF.

The V gene is TRBV10-3, the J gene TRBJ2-3; D remains unclear. The CDR3 length is 14 residues. Between the trimmed V and J ends, which lost 5 bases and 1 base, there was a span of 10 bases. From germline, CDR1 is ENHRY and CDR2 SYGVKD. The CDR3 here is CAISPRSGTDTQYF. The CDR3 DNA sequence: TGTGCCATCAGTCCCAGGTCAGGCACAGATACGCAGTATTTT.

This clone was found once. This chain links TRBV7-9 with TRBJ2-2, with TRBD2 identical over 9 bases. Unmatched junction bases numbered 14, after V lost 10 bases and J lost 5 bases. The CDR3 spans 16 residues. CDR1 is SEHNR, CDR2 FQNEAQ, per germline (reference sequence). The CDR3 DNA follows: TGTGCCACCCGAGGGCGGGAGGGCCGAGGGACCGGGGAGCTGTTTTTT. This codes for CATRGREGRGTGELFF.